This TCR beta chain stems from a study of blood T cell repertoires in COVID-19. Across the study: From T cells, B-cell-depleted T cells, or PBMCs came the material, which was cDNA or gDNA.

Assignment of participants to cohorts was predicated upon participant-reported clinical history. TCRdb keeps only in-frame clones here, not all; method: immunoSEQ multiplex PCR. The table records around 160,000 clones, approximately 80% of them present only once. The specimen was PBMCs or T cells enriched from blood (not recorded which). The sequence was collected from a man aged 35-49 years who had recovered from COVID-19.

The CDR3 spells CATSNDILSAAGTF. CDR3 in DNA: TGTGCCACCAGCAATGACATTTTGTCGGCGGCGGGGACCTTC. The V gene is TRBV15, the J gene TRBJ1-2; no definite D call. V shed 4 bases and J shed 14 bases, with 23 bases lying between them. This CDR3 has 14 residues. From germline, CDR1 is LNHNV and CDR2 YYDKDF (reference sequence).